These T cell receptor beta chains were read from a single sample in a study of early T cells in non-severe SARS-CoV-2 infection. TCRdb fed the 5' RACE reads into MiXCR, producing one record per CDR3 protein. The sample holds tens of thousands of distinct CDR3 sequences, 11% seen once. Sample: whole blood. Receptor source: an adult who was a healthcare worker with PCR-confirmed SARS-CoV-2 infection or an uninfected control (not recorded which). Both conserved end residues are part of each CDR3. A D gene is named only where the DNA matches it firmly. The size entry is marked missing in some rows and otherwise reads once, few, many or a size class.

many	TRBV20-1	TRBJ1-1	NA	TGCAGTGCACCCACAGGGAACACTGAAGCTTTCTTT	CSAPTGNTEAFF
many	TRBV18	TRBJ2-1	NA	TGTGCCAGCTCACCACCGGGGCCAGGACTATACAATGAGCAGTTCTTC	CASSPPGPGLYNEQFF
few	TRBV24-1	TRBJ2-3	NA	TGTGCCACCAGCATAGGAGGGCCGACAGATACGCAGTATTTT	CATSIGGPTDTQYF
NA	TRBV3-1	TRBJ2-2	NA	TGTGCCAGCAGCCAAGTTAGCGGCAACACCGGGGAGCTGTTTTTT	CASSQVSGNTGELFF
few	TRBV20-1	TRBJ2-3	TRBD2	TGCAGTGCTCCCCGGACTAGCGGGCCAGGAGGCACAGATACGCAGTATTTT	CSAPRTSGPGGTDTQYF
NA	TRBV28	TRBJ2-7	NA	TGTGCCAGCAGTTTATTGGGGGGCCTCAGCTCCTACGAGCAGTACTTC	CASSLLGGLSSYEQYF
once	TRBV4-3	TRBJ1-4	TRBD1	TGCGCCAGCAGCTACCTGACAGGGGGCTTAGAAAAACTGTTTTTT	CASSYLTGGLEKLFF
few	TRBV5-1	TRBJ2-1	TRBD2	TGCGCCAGCCACCGGCCTCTGGATCCGGGACTAGCGGAAAATGAGCAGTTCTTC	CASHRPLDPGLAENEQFF
many	TRBV7-8	TRBJ2-1	NA	TGTGCCAGCAGCTTAGGGCGGTTCTCCTACAATGAGCAGTTCTTC	CASSLGRFSYNEQFF
NA	TRBV7-6	TRBJ2-5	TRBD2	TGTGCCAGCAGCGATACCCAACTTGCGACTAGCGGGGGGGCCCAAGAGACCCAGTACTTC	CASSDTQLATSGGAQETQYF
many	TRBV28	TRBJ1-1	NA	TGTGCCAGCAGTTCAAATATGAACACTGAAGCTTTCTTT	CASSSNMNTEAFF
many	TRBV11-2	TRBJ2-1	NA	TGTGCCAGCAGCTTAAGGGCCAGTACGGCCTACAATGAGCAGTTCTTC	CASSLRASTAYNEQFF
few	TRBV7-8	TRBJ2-3	NA	TGTGCCAGCAGCTTAGGGGGGCTAGCGGAGGGGACGCAGTATTTT	CASSLGGLAEGTQYF
few	TRBV4-1	TRBJ2-3	NA	TGCGCCAGCAGCCAAGAGCCCCCACTCGGACGTAGCACAGATACGCAGTATTTT	CASSQEPPLGRSTDTQYF
NA	TRBV2	TRBJ1-4	NA	TGTGCCAGCAGAGGGGGGCAGTCCGTTGAAAAACTGTTTTTT	CASRGGQSVEKLFF